Sequencing of this T cell receptor beta chain was carried out in a study of blood T cell repertoires in COVID-19. For the study at large: The United States, Italy and Spain supplied acute and convalescent COVID-19 samples. From T cells, B-cell-depleted T cells, or PBMCs came the material, which was cDNA or gDNA.

Authors' analysis steps: Nucleated cell number was recorded as an estimate derived from reference gene primer amplification. Profiling relied on immunoSEQ multiplex PCR, and the TCRdb table lists in-frame clones only, not all of them. The DNA gave D and trimming, while V, J and clone size come from that table. The table shows around 200,000 clones, with more than 70% occurring only once. This clone appeared once. This CDR3 spans 14 amino acids. The germline V gene has CDR1 MGHRA and CDR2 YSYEKL. J lost 6 bases, V lost 4 bases, and 5 bases had no gene match. The TCR was taken from a man aged 35 to 55 with active or convalescent COVID-19. This sequence joins TRBV4-1 and TRBJ2-7, with TRBD1 matching over 11 bases. Sequencing was performed on peripheral blood. For the CDR3, the DNA is TGCGCCAGCAGCCGAGCCGGGACAGGGGGCGAGCAGTACTTC. This sequence encodes CASSRAGTGGEQYF.